This TCR beta chain was documented in a study of long-term antiretroviral therapy in people with HIV. The libraries were made with immunoSEQ v3.0 at survey level. The repertoire was sequenced with immunoSEQ multiplex PCR; TCRdb's copy has only in-frame clones and lacks some. The sample yields about 26,000 clones, 86% seen once. Note on this clone: The antigen is not known.

The CDR3 runs 17 residues. Germline-derived CDR1 and CDR2 are SGHDN and FVKESK. V gave up 5 bases and J gave up 2 bases; unmatched junction bases: 10. Study-level points and caveats: Information on adherence to ART, viral resistance or therapy changes was unavailable.

Sequencing used unsorted PBMCs, obtained about 2.6 years after starting antiretroviral therapy. V gene TRBV14 combines with J gene TRBJ1-4, with 8 bases aligning to TRBD1. This clonotype was obtained from a middle-aged man with HIV. The CDR3 protein is CASSDTGGKGTNEKLFF. The CDR3 DNA reads as TGTGCCAGCAGCGACACAGGGGGGAAAGGCACTAATGAAAAACTGTTTTTT.